This TCR beta chain emerged from a study of blood T cell repertoires in COVID-19. Data came from immunoSEQ multiplex PCR; TCRdb stores just in-frame clones and leaves some out. Of over 120,000 clones listed, approximately 84% are singletons. V dropped 4 bases and J dropped 7; count of bases not matched to a gene: 0. The germline V gene has CDR1 MGHRA and CDR2 YSYEKL. The CDR3 has 13 residues. The source of this sequence is a human donor in a cohort sampled during active COVID-19. Sequencing input: peripheral blood. The rearrangement joins TRBV4-1 to TRBJ2-1; TRBD2 agrees at 11 bases. CDR3 DNA: TGCGCCAGCAGCCTAGCGGGGGGGAATGAGCAGTTCTTC. Translated, it gives CASSLAGGNEQFF.